This T cell receptor (beta chain) was identified during a study of T cell repertoires in cytomegalovirus infection. Study as a whole: Alongside well-studied HLA-B-restricted CMV epitopes, recently identified HLA-C-restricted CMV epitopes were also used. Both CMV infection and a matching HLA type were indicated by public TCR beta signatures. Study-wide results and limits: Cumulative public TCR beta family frequency identified CMV carriers with the relevant HLA.

From the reads, TCRdb called clonotypes with MiXCR, one entry per CDR3 protein. The sample records a few hundred thousand distinct CDR3 sequences, 33% being singletons. Trimming stripped 0 bases from V and 4 bases from J, with 7 bases between. CDR3 length: 14 amino acids. Germline loops: CDR1 LGHNA, CDR2 YSLEER. A remark on this clonotype: What it binds is not known.

The sample was cultured PBMCs, taken from culture after CMV antigen stimulation. This rearrangement joins TRBV4-3 to TRBJ2-1; D remains unclear. The sequence came from a human donor in good health (CMV status not recorded). Some clones in this sample may be carry-over from other donors' samples. CDR3 bases: TGCGCCAGCAGCCAAGAGCTAGGTTACAATGAGCAGTTCTTC. Amino acids: CASSQELGYNEQFF.